These 2 T cell receptor beta chains came from one sample sequenced in a study of T-cell memory formation after mild COVID-19. TCRdb fed the 5' RACE reads into MiXCR, producing one record per CDR3 protein. In the table there are 150,000 to 200,000 distinct CDR3 sequences, about 20% of which are singletons. Material for sequencing was PBMCs or a T cell subset sorted from them (not recorded which). These receptors all come from an adult woman who had mild COVID-19 (a few samples of this study predate the infection). Cell type and time point are not known.

The chain is built from TRBV6-5 and TRBJ2-2; D is perhaps TRBD1 (6 bases). Germline V gene data show CDR1 as MNHEY and CDR2 as SVGAGI. This CDR3 region has 17 residues. V gave up 6 bases and J gave up 4 bases, with 21 bases separating them. The CDR3 reads CASSADSGPRGTGELFF. The DNA for the CDR3 is TGTGCCAGCAGCGCCGACTCGGGACCCAGGGGCACCGGGGAGCTGTTTTTT.

This clonotype was found a few times. The chain combines TRBV7-2 with TRBJ2-7; 7 positions agree with TRBD2. The trim removed 10 bases at V and 0 bases at J, leaving 9 bases unmatched. In germline, CDR1 is SGHTA, CDR2 FQGNSA. The CDR3 is made up of 14 amino acids. CDR3 loop: CATREGGSSYEQYF. Written as DNA, the CDR3 is TGTGCCACCAGAGAGGGCGGGAGCTCCTACGAGCAGTACTTC.